This TCR beta chain derives from a study of blood T cell repertoires in COVID-19 (dated by TCRdb to about 2020). Concerning the study at large: Samples covering the acute and convalescent phases of COVID-19 were provided by collaborators in the United States, Italy and Spain. The material from the prospective study consisted of cDNA or gDNA derived from T cells, B-cell-depleted T cells, or PBMCs. The dataset comprised deeply sampled blood TCRbeta repertoires from subjects exposed to, actively infected with, or recovered from COVID-19. A freely available public database, intended as a resource for researchers studying the immune response to SARS-CoV-2, is where the repertoires were released. The samples were drawn from two sources: the first 160 participants of the ongoing ImmuneRACE study, and 1,000 to 1,500 subjects contributed by 6 global collaborators. Nearly every sample came with metadata listing a de-identified subject ID, COVID-19 status, age in years and sex. Where available, HLA class I and class II types were obtained from metadata supplied by the sample provider rather than from assay-based typing. Findings and caveats that apply to the study as a whole: How much clinical and demographic metadata was included differed by source and by participant, and the metadata was provided uncurated.

TCRbeta CDR3 regions were amplified from genomic DNA by means of the immunoSEQ Assay, a bias-controlled multiplex PCR. The original methods were these. Within the assay, amplification of reference gene primers was used to estimate how many nucleated cells each sample contained. To quantify the absolute abundance of each unique TCRbeta CDR3 rearrangement, sequence reads were collapsed and filtered. For each sample, productive Simpson clonality was calculated by taking the square root of Simpson's diversity index across productive rearrangements. Held by TCRdb, this immuneACCESS table contains in-frame sequences only and omits some clones. Under half of the omission traces to an unresolved V gene where checked; the cause of the rest is unknown. D and trimming were read from the DNA, whereas the V and J calls and clone size are those reported in that table. The sample table shows around 380,000 clones, and roughly 80% are seen once. More than 0.95% of the sample is taken by the ten largest.

Collaborating institutions collected whole blood in K2EDTA tubes following their own protocols. For TCRbeta analysis, collaborators shipped samples in one of three forms: frozen whole blood, isolated PBMCs, or DNA extracted from either of those sample types. With respect to this clone: Its antigen has not been determined. Per-base quality was not reported, and no clone a single base away is much larger than it.

CDR1 and CDR2, per the germline V gene, are SGHTA and FQGNSA. Germline trimming: 4 bases from V, 2 bases from J; junction bases outside gene matches: 10. The CDR3, from cysteine to phenylalanine, totals 16 residues. Just CDR3 DNA is preserved here, 48 bases in frame from base 1. The receptor chain draws on TRBV7-2 and TRBJ2-7; 8 bases in the junction line up with TRBD2. The sequence was collected from a human donor with acute or convalescent COVID-19. The donor label of this sample is uncertain. The sequenced sample consisted of peripheral blood. The sequenced DNA: TGTGCCAGCAGCTACCCCGGCGGGCGGGGGGCCTACGAGCAGTACTTC. This sequence encodes CASSYPGGRGAYEQYF. Where the CDR3 stops, the reference TRBV7-2 and TRBJ2-7 genes take over; the full variable domain is GAGVSQSPSNKVTEKGKDVELRCDPISGHTALYWYRQSLGQGLEFLIYFQGNSAPDKSGLPSDRFSAERTGGSVSTLTIQRTQQEDSAVYLCASSYPGGRGAYEQYFGPGTRLTVT.